A single sample is the source of the 17 T cell receptor beta chains below, sequenced in a study of T cells in localized non-small cell lung cancer. TCRdb keeps only in-frame clones here, not all; method: immunoSEQ multiplex PCR. The top ten hold 4.1% of the sample, which has about 92,000 clones, around 90% seen once. The starting material was PBMCs, obtained before any cancer treatment. The source is a woman aged 40-75 years with stage II squamous cell lung carcinoma.

This chain links TRBV29-1 with TRBJ1-4, with D possibly being TRBD1 (5 bases). The CDR3 covers 12 residues. Germline values: CDR1 SQVTM, CDR2 ANQGSEA. The V and J ends lost 1 base and 7 bases respectively, with 7 bases between them. CDR3 sequence: CSVEGGGEKLFF. The CDR3 bases are TGCAGCGTTGAAGGGGGCGGTGAAAAACTGTTTTTT.

The chain has TRBV18 and TRBJ2-2; D is perhaps TRBD1 (7 bases). The CDR3 sequence is 16 residues long. The germline V gene has CDR1 KGHSH and CDR2 LQKENI. V was shortened by 4 bases and J by 0 bases, with 12 bases between the two germline ends. CDR3 sequence reads: CASSRGTATNTGELFF. The CDR3 bases are TGTGCCAGCTCACGCGGGACAGCGACGAACACCGGGGAGCTGTTTTTT.

The chain joins TRBV27 to TRBJ2-7; maybe TRBD1 (5 bases). The V gene's germline CDR1 is MNHEY and CDR2 SMNVEV (reference sequence). CDR3 length: 15 amino acids. Deletions cut 6 bases from V and 1 base from J, with 16 bases between. As DNA, the CDR3 is TGTGCCAGCAGCCCTGGGGCCTTTCCGTCCTACGAGCAGTACTTC. Protein sequence: CASSPGAFPSYEQYF.

V usage is TRBV5-1 and J usage is TRBJ2-7; D is perhaps TRBD1 (6 bases). V was trimmed by 0 bases and J by 2 bases, leaving 9 bases between them. The germline gives CDR1 SGHRS, CDR2 YFSETQ. The CDR3 covers 14 residues. The CDR3 spells CASSLAGHPYEQYF. The CDR3 DNA reads TGCGCCAGCAGCTTGGCGGGACACCCCTACGAGCAGTACTTC.

The gene calls are TRBV5-1 and TRBJ2-3; no clear D gene. Trimming cost V 3 bases and J 0 bases, with 8 bases left between them. Looked up from germline, CDR1 is SGHRS and CDR2 is YFSETQ. CDR3 length: 14 residues. Written as DNA, the CDR3 is TGCGCCAGCAGCTCCCCAACTAGCACAGATACGCAGTATTTT. As protein: CASSSPTSTDTQYF.

This sequence joins TRBV19 and TRBJ2-7; TRBD1 agrees at 10 bases. The CDR3 is made up of 15 amino acids. After removal of 5 bases from V and 2 bases from J, the junction contained 6 bases not matched to a gene. Per the germline V gene, CDR1 is LNHDA and CDR2 is SQIVND (reference sequence). CDR3 sequence reads: CASSPTGTGAYEQYF. CDR3 DNA: TGTGCCAGTAGTCCCACCGGGACAGGGGCCTACGAGCAGTACTTC.

V usage is TRBV11-3 and J usage is TRBJ2-1; D might be TRBD2 (6 bases). The CDR3 has 14 amino acids. V lost 3 bases, J lost 8 bases, and 14 bases lay in between. CDR1 SGHNT and CDR2 YENEEA come from the germline V gene. The CDR3 DNA reads TGTGCCAGCAGCTTGCGGTCGGGGGTTTATGAGCAGTTCTTC. It codes for CASSLRSGVYEQFF.

The chain combines TRBV19 with TRBJ1-5; D call uncertain. The germline V and J ends were trimmed by 6 bases and 3 bases, with 6 bases remaining between them. The V gene's germline CDR1 is LNHDA and CDR2 SQIVND (reference sequence). The CDR3 runs to 12 residues. The CDR3 sequence: CASRQSNQPQHF. CDR3 in DNA: TGTGCCAGTAGACAGTCCAATCAGCCCCAGCATTTT.

This clone was recorded only once. The CDR3 reads CASSPQGEFKETQYF. CDR3 DNA: TGTGCCAGCAGCCCCCAGGGGGAATTTAAAGAGACCCAGTACTTC. V usage is TRBV2 and J usage is TRBJ2-5; TRBD1 agrees at 7 bases. The CDR3 is 15 residues long. The germline gives CDR1 SNHLY, CDR2 FYNNEI. Trimming took 6 bases from V and 3 from J; bases not matched to a gene: 10.

This clone came up a few times. The chain joins TRBV19 to TRBJ2-1, with 7 bases fitting TRBD2. This CDR3 is built from 17 residues. V dropped 6 bases and J dropped 0; count of bases not matched to a gene: 11. Per the germline V gene, CDR1 is LNHDA and CDR2 is SQIVND (reference sequence). The CDR3 coding sequence is TGTGCCAGTAGGGCCCCGTCTAGCGGACTCTCCTACAATGAGCAGTTCTTC. This encodes CASRAPSSGLSYNEQFF.

The V call is TRBV9, the J call TRBJ2-1; TRBD2 matches 11 bases. The CDR3 has 14 residues. V lost 4 bases to trimming and J lost 7 bases; unmatched junction nucleotides: 4. The germline V gene encodes CDR1 SGDLS and CDR2 YYNGEE. The CDR3 coding sequence is TGTGCCAGCAGCCTAGCGGGGGGCCGGAATGAGCAGTTCTTC. This encodes CASSLAGGRNEQFF.

This clone occurred once. The chain uses TRBV2 and TRBJ2-2; 8 bases line up with TRBD1. Germline-derived CDR1 and CDR2 are SNHLY and FYNNEI. The CDR3 totals 14 residues. Trimming at V came to 8 bases and at J to 1 base, leaving 3 bases not matched to a gene. DNA for the CDR3: TGTGCCAGCCGAGGACAGGGGAACACCGGGGAGCTGTTTTTT. Protein: CASRGQGNTGELFF.

V usage is TRBV27 and J usage is TRBJ1-2; TRBD1 matches 10 bases. This CDR3 has 15 amino acids. V lost 5 bases, J lost 2 bases, and 5 bases stayed unmatched. CDR1 is MNHEY, CDR2 SMNVEV, per germline (reference sequence). Here the CDR3 DNA reads TGTGCCAGCAGTCCCCAGGGACAGGGGAACTATGGCTACACCTTC. This sequence encodes CASSPQGQGNYGYTF.

The rearrangement joins TRBV30 to TRBJ1-4, with D tentatively TRBD1 (6 bases). CDR1 and CDR2 (germline): GTSNPN, SVGIG (reference sequence). CDR3 length: 15 amino acids. V lost 4 bases to trimming and J lost 6 bases, with 18 bases between them. CDR3 coding DNA: TGTGCCTGGATCCACGAAGGGGCAGGGGATGAAAAACTGTTTTTT. It encodes CAWIHEGAGDEKLFF.

The rearrangement joins TRBV27 to TRBJ2-3; D call uncertain. The CDR3 runs to 16 residues. CDR1 and CDR2 (germline): MNHEY, SMNVEV (reference sequence). Trimming shortened V by 2 bases and J by 2 bases, and 14 bases separated the two germline ends. The CDR3, as DNA: TGTGCCAGCAGTTTAAATGCCCTCACTCACACAGATACGCAGTATTTT. Translated: CASSLNALTHTDTQYF.

The chain recombines TRBV4-1 with TRBJ2-1; D unclear. The V end lost 0 bases, the J end lost 2 bases, and 14 bases lay between the germline ends. This CDR3 has 17 amino acids. Germline CDR1 MGHRA, CDR2 YSYEKL. The CDR3 DNA is TGCGCCAGCAGCCAAGATTATTCGAGTCCGCCCTACAATGAGCAGTTCTTC. Its protein is CASSQDYSSPPYNEQFF.

This clone was seen only once. V and J are TRBV6-1 and TRBJ1-1; D ambiguous. This CDR3 region has 14 residues. Germline lookup yields CDR1 MNHNS and CDR2 SASEGT. V was trimmed by 4 bases and J by 4 bases, leaving 13 bases between them. CDR3 coding DNA: TGTGCCAGCAGTGCTAGCGACTGGGCCACTGAAGCTTTCTTT. It is translated as CASSASDWATEAFF.